This paragraph covers one T cell receptor (beta chain) sequence. Antigen: not known. This sample stems from a study of cytomegalovirus exposure and HLA in healthy donors. Whole-study results and caveats: No immune exposure information besides CMV serostatus was available. Later, an analysis found that common viral pathogens appeared to be linked with several of the most significant clusters. Relative to equally common others, HLA-associated TCR beta chains showed greater clonal expansion in a later analysis. Previous analysis showed most TCR beta V segments were productive about 87% or about 30% of the time.

The PCR contained 60 Vbeta and 13 Jbeta primers. Profiling relied on immunoSEQ multiplex PCR, and the TCRdb table lists in-frame clones only, not all of them. The table shows about 160,000 clones, with around 74% occurring only once. Germline V gene lookup returns CDR1 SGHTA and CDR2 FQGNSA. This CDR3 spans 17 amino acids. The V gene end was trimmed by 5 bases and the J gene end by 8 bases; junction bases not matched to a gene: 13. Source material: PBMCs. V and J are TRBV7-2 and TRBJ1-4; 11 bases line up with TRBD1. The TCR originated in a female donor in good health and CMV-seronegative. CDR3 amino acids: CASSPLGRTGGDEKLFF. The CDR3 bases are TGTGCCAGCAGCCCGCTCGGCCGGACAGGGGGCGACGAAAAACTGTTTTTT. The variable domain in full, completed from reference TRBV7-2 and TRBJ1-4, reads GAGVSQSPSNKVTEKGKDVELRCDPISGHTALYWYRQSLGQGLEFLIYFQGNSAPDKSGLPSDRFSAERTGGSVSTLTIQRTQQEDSAVYLCASSPLGRTGGDEKLFFGSGTQLSVL.